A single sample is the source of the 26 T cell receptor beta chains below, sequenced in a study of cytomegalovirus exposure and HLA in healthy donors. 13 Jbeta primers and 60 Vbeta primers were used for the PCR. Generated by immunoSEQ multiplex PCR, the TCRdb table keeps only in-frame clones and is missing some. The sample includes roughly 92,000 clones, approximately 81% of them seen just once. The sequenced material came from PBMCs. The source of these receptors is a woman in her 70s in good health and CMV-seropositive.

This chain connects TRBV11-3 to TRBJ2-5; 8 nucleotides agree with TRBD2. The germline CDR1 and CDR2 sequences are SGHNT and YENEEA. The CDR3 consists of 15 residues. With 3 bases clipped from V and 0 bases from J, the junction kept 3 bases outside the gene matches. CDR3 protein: CASSLNSGNQETQYF. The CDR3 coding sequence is TGTGCCAGCAGCTTGAATAGCGGGAACCAAGAGACCCAGTACTTC. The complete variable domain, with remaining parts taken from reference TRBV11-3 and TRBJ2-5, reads EAGVVQSPRYKIIEKKQPVAFWCNPISGHNTLYWYLQNLGQGPELLIRYENEEAVDDSQLPKDRFSAERLKGVDSTLKIQPAELGDSAVYLCASSLNSGNQETQYFGPGTRLLVL.

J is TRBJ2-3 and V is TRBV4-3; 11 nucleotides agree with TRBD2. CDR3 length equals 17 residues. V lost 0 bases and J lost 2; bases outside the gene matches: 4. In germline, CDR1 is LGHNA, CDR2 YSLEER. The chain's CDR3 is CASSQEGTSGITDTQYF. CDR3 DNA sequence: TGCGCCAGCAGCCAAGAGGGGACTAGCGGTATCACAGATACGCAGTATTTT.

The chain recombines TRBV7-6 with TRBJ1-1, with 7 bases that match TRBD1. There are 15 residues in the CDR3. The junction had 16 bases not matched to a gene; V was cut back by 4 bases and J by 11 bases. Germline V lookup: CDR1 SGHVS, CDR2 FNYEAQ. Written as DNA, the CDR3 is TGTGCCAGCAGCTCGGGACAGCTAGTTAACGCGGGGGCTTTCTTT. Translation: CASSSGQLVNAGAFF.

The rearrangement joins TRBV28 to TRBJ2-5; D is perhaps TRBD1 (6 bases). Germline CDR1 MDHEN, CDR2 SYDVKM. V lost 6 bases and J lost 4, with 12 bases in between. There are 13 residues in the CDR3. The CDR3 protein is CASRTPRGETQYF. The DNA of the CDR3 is TGTGCCAGCAGAACCCCCAGGGGAGAGACCCAGTACTTC.

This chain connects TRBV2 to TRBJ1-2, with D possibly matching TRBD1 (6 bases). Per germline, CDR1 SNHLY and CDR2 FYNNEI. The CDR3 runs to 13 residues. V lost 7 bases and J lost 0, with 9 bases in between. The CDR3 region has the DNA TGTGCCAGCACTGGACAGCCTAACTATGGCTACACCTTC. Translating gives CASTGQPNYGYTF.

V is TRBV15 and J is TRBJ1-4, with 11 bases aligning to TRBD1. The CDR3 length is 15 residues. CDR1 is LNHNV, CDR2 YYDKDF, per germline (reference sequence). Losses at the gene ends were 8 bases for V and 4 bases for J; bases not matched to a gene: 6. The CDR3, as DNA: TGTGCCACCGGGACAGGGGGTCGGGATAATGAAAAACTGTTTTTT. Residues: CATGTGGRDNEKLFF. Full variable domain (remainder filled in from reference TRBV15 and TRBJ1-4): DAMVIQNPRYQVTQFGKPVTLSCSQTLNHNVMYWYQQKSSQAPKLLFHYYDKDFNNEADTPDNFQSRRPNTSFCFLDIRSPGLGDTAMYLCATGTGGRDNEKLFFGSGTQLSVL.

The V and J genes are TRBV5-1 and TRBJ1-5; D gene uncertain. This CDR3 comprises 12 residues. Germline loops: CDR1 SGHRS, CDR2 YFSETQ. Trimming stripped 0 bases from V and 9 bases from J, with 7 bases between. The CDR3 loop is CASSLEGGPQHF. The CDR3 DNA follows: TGCGCCAGCAGCTTGGAAGGAGGGCCCCAGCATTTT.

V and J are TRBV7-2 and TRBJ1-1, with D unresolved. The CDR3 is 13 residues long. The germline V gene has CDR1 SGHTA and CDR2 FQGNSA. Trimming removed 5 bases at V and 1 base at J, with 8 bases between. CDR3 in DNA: TGTGCCAGCAGCCGACTGAGGAACACTGAAGCTTTCTTT. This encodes CASSRLRNTEAFF.

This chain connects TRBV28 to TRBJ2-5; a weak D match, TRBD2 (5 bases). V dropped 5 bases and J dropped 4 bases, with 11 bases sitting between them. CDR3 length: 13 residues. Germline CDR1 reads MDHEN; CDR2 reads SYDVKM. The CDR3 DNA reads TGTGCCAGCAGTAGCGGCGGAAGAGAGACCCAGTACTTC. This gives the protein CASSSGGRETQYF.

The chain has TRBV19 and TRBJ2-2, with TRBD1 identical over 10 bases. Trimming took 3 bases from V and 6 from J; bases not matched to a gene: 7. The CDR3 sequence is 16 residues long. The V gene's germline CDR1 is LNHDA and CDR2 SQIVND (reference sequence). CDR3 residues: CASSIPGQGRAGELFF. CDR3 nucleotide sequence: TGTGCCAGTAGTATCCCGGGACAGGGGCGAGCCGGGGAGCTGTTTTTT. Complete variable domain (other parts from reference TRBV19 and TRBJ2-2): DGGITQSPKYLFRKEGQNVTLSCEQNLNHDAMYWYRQDPGQGLRLIYYSQIVNDFQKGDIAEGYSVSREKKESFPLTVTSAQKNPTAFYLCASSIPGQGRAGELFFGEGSRLTVL.

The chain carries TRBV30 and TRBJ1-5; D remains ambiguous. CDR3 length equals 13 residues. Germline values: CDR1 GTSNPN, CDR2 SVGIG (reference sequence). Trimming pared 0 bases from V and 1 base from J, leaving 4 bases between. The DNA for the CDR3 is TGTGCCTGGAGTGTACGGAGCAATCAGCCCCAGCATTTT. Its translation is CAWSVRSNQPQHF.

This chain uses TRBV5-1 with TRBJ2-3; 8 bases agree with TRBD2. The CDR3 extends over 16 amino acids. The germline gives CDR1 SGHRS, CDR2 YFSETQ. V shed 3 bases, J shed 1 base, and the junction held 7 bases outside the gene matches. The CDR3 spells CASSSGRALGTDTQYF. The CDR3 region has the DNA TGCGCCAGCAGCTCCGGGAGGGCCTTGGGCACAGATACGCAGTATTTT. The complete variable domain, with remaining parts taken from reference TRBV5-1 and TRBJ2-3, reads KAGVTQTPRYLIKTRGQQVTLSCSPISGHRSVSWYQQTPGQGLQFLFEYFSETQRNKGNFPGRFSGRQFSNSRSEMNVSTLELGDSALYLCASSSGRALGTDTQYFGPGTRLTVL.

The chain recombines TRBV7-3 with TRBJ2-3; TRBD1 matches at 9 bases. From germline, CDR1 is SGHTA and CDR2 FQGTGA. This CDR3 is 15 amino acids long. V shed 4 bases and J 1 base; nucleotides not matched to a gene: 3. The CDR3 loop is CASSSRQGGTDTQYF. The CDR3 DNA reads TGTGCCAGCAGCTCCCGACAGGGGGGCACAGATACGCAGTATTTT.

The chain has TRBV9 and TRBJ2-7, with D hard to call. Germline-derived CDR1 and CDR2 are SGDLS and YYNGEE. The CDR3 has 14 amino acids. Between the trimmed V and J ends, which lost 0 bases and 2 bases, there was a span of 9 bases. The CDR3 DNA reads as TGTGCCAGCAGCGTAGCTTCTAGTCCCTACGAGCAGTACTTC. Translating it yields CASSVASSPYEQYF.

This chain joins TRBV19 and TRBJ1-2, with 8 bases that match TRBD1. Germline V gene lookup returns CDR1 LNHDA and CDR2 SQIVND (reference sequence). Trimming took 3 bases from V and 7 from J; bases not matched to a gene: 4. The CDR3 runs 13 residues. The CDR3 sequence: CASSIWTGFGYTF. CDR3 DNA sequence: TGTGCCAGTAGTATCTGGACAGGGTTTGGCTACACCTTC.

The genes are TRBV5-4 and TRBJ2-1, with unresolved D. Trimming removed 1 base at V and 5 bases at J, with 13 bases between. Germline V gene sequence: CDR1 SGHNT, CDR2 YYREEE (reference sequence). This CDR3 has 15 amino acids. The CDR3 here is CASSLNARSNNEQFF. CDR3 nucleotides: TGTGCCAGCAGCTTGAATGCGCGATCTAACAATGAGCAGTTCTTC.

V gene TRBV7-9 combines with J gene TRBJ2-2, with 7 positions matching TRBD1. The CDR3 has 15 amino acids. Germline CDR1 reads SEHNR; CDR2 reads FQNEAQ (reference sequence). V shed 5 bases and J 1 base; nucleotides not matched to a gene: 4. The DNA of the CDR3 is TGTGCCAGCAGCCCCCGGGACAGGAACACCGGGGAGCTGTTTTTT. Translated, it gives CASSPRDRNTGELFF.

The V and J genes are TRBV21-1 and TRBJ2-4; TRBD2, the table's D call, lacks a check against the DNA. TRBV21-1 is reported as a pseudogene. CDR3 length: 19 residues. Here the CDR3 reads CASSTQTPGLAGGGGIQYF. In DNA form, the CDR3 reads TGTGCCAGCAGCACACAAACCCCGGGACTAGCGGGAGGTGGGGGAATTCAGTACTTC.

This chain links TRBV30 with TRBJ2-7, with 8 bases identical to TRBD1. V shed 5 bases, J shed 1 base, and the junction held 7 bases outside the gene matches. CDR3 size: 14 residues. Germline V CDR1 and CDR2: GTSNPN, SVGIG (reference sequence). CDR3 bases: TGTGCCTGGGCCACAGGGGGAACATCCTACGAGCAGTACTTC. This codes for CAWATGGTSYEQYF.

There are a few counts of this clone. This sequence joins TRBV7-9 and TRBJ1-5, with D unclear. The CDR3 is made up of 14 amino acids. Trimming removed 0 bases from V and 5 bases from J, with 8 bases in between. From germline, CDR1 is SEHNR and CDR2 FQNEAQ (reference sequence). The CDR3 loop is CASSLAGGDQPQHF. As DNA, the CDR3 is TGTGCCAGCAGCTTAGCCGGCGGAGATCAGCCCCAGCATTTT.

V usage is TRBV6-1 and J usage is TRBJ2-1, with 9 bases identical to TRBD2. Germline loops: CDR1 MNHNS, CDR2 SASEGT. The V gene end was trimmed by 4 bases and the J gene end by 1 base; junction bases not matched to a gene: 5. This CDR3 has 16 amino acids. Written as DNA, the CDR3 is TGTGCCAGCAGTGTCCGAGCGGGAGGTTCCTACAATGAGCAGTTCTTC. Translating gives CASSVRAGGSYNEQFF.

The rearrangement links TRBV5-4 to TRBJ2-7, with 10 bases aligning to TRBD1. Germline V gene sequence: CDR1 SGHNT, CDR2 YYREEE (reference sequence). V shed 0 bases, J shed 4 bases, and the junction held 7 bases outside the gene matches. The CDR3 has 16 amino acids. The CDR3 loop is CASSLGTGGISYEQYF. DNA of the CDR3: TGTGCCAGCAGCTTGGGGACAGGGGGGATTTCTTACGAGCAGTACTTC.

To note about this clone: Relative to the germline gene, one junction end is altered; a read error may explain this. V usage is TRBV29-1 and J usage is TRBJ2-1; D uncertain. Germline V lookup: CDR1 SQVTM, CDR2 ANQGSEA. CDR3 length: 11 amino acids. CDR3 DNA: TGCAGCGTAGAAGCGTTCAATGAGCAGTTCTTC. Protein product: CSVEAFNEQFF.

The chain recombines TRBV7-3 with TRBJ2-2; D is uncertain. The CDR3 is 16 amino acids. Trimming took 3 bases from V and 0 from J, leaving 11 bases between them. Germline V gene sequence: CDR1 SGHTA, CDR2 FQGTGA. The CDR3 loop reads CASSLQAFANTGELFF. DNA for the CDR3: TGTGCCAGCAGCTTGCAGGCGTTCGCGAACACCGGGGAGCTGTTTTTT.

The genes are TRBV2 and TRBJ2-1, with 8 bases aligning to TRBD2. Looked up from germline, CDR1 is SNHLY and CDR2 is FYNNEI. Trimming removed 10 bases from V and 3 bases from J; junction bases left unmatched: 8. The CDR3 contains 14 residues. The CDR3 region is CATSSGTSYNEQFF. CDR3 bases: TGTGCCACCTCCTCGGGGACTAGCTACAATGAGCAGTTCTTC.

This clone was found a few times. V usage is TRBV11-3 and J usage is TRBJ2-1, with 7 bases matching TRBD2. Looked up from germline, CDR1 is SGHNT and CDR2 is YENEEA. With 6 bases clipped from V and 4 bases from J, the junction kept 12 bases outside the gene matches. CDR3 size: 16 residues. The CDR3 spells CASSSRGSGSYNEQFF. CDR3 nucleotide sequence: TGTGCCAGCAGTTCCCGTGGTAGCGGGTCTTACAATGAGCAGTTCTTC.